This T cell receptor beta chain was captured in a study of human T cells and chemical hapten exposure. As for the study in general: Scalp application of diphenylcyclopropenone was performed weekly in patients across the entire roughly 26-week study.

This CDR3 is 15 amino acids long. Per germline, CDR1 DFQATT and CDR2 SNEGSKA (reference sequence). V gave up 1 base and J gave up 7 bases, with 20 bases separating them. This clonotype was seen repeatedly, ten times or more. One entry per CDR3 protein, called by TCRdb with MiXCR from the RACE reads. Found here are about 48,000 distinct CDR3 sequences, roughly 9.5% of them singletons; the top ten hold over 15%. Time point described: patch test 3, about 24 weeks after DPC sensitization. Treatment defined: therapeutic diphenylcyclopropenone sensitization with weekly scalp DPC. Sample: whole blood, taken in connection with sensitization to the hapten diphenylcyclopropenone (DPC). The chain couples TRBV20-1 to TRBJ2-7; D is unclear. This receptor was identified in a woman between 40 and 50 years old with alopecia areata. Some clones in this sample may be carry-over from other donors' samples. CDR3 sequence: CSARVTQKVVEEQYF. CDR3 in DNA: TGCAGTGCTAGAGTAACACAAAAGGTGGTAGAGGAGCAGTACTTC.